This TCR beta chain was retrieved from a study of vaccination effects on CD4 cells after COVID-19. Clones were sequenced by immunoSEQ multiplex PCR, and TCRdb holds only the in-frame ones, with some missing. The sample has tens of thousands of clones; roughly 73% are singletons. Prior to sequencing, the ViraFEST assay stimulated PBMC with viral peptide pools, which expanded the antigen-specific CD4+ T cells. Culture proceeded for 9 to 11 days, and CD4+ T cells were then isolated. Subjects were given two BNT162b2 or mRNA-1273 vaccine doses. On this clone itself: Its target is unknown.

Germline CDR1 and CDR2: KGHDR and SFDVKD. This CDR3 is built from 14 residues. V gave up 9 bases and J gave up 8 bases, with 19 bases separating them. This specimen consisted of CD4+ T cells from PBMCs cultured with HCoV-229E spike peptides, obtained after COVID-19 vaccination. This clonotype originated in a human donor who received a COVID-19 vaccine. The chain carries TRBV24-1 and TRBJ2-1; D is undetermined. The CDR3 DNA reads TGTGCCACCGGGTCGAGTCTTACTGCTTATGAGCAGTTCTTC. Amino acid sequence: CATGSSLTAYEQFF.